These T cell receptor beta chains were read from a single sample in a study of CD8 T cells in Susac syndrome. TCRdb re-called the immunoSEQ multiplex PCR reads through MiXCR, storing one row per CDR3 protein. There are about 94,000 distinct CDR3 sequences in the sample; 90% to 95% occur only once, and roughly 0.3% lies in the top ten. The specimen sequenced was CD4+ T cells from PBMCs. The receptors shown here come from a human donor with Susac syndrome. Both conserved end residues are part of each CDR3. Each record gives: CDR3 length, D gene, clone size, V gene, J gene, CDR3 DNA, CDR3 protein. The D gene is left open where the match is weak. Size is omitted from some rows. Given values are once, few, many or a class for expanded clones.

cdr3_length: 13; d_call: NA; clone_size: NA; v_call: TRBV2; j_call: TRBJ2-2; cdr3_nt: TGTGCCAGCAGTATGGAATTTGGCGGGGAGCTGTTTTTT; cdr3_aa: CASSMEFGGELFF
cdr3_length: 15; d_call: NA; clone_size: NA; v_call: TRBV10-3; j_call: TRBJ2-5; cdr3_nt: TGTGCCATCAGCCGGGGCCTGGGATCCCAAGAGACCCAGTACTTC; cdr3_aa: CAISRGLGSQETQYF
cdr3_length: 16; d_call: TRBD2; clone_size: once; v_call: TRBV7-4; j_call: TRBJ2-1; cdr3_nt: TGTGCCAGCCCAACGGGAGGGCGCGGCTCCTACAATGAGCAGTTCTTC; cdr3_aa: CASPTGGRGSYNEQFF
cdr3_length: 13; d_call: TRBD2; clone_size: NA; v_call: TRBV30; j_call: TRBJ2-7; cdr3_nt: TGTGCCTGGACTAGCGGGGGCCCTCGCGAGCAGTACTTC; cdr3_aa: CAWTSGGPREQYF
cdr3_length: 13; d_call: NA; clone_size: NA; v_call: TRBV18; j_call: TRBJ1-6; cdr3_nt: TGTGCCAGCTCACCACGCGAGAATTCACCCCTCCACTTT; cdr3_aa: CASSPRENSPLHF
cdr3_length: 13; d_call: NA; clone_size: NA; v_call: TRBV25-1; j_call: TRBJ2-5; cdr3_nt: TGTGCCAGCGCCGAGGGGGGCCAAGAGACCCAGTACTTC; cdr3_aa: CASAEGGQETQYF
cdr3_length: 12; d_call: NA; clone_size: NA; v_call: TRBV11-3; j_call: TRBJ1-1; cdr3_nt: TGTGCCAGTTCAGGGGTTGACACTGAAGCTTTCTTT; cdr3_aa: CASSGVDTEAFF
cdr3_length: 16; d_call: NA; clone_size: once; v_call: TRBV3-1; j_call: TRBJ1-5; cdr3_nt: TGTGCCAGCAGCCAAGGAGTCGGACCCTCCAATCAGCCCCAGCATTTT; cdr3_aa: CASSQGVGPSNQPQHF
cdr3_length: 17; d_call: TRBD2; clone_size: NA; v_call: TRBV4-1; j_call: TRBJ2-7; cdr3_nt: TGCGCCAGCAGCCAAGATCCGTCGCGGGGGGTGATGGGGGAGCAGTACTTC; cdr3_aa: CASSQDPSRGVMGEQYF
cdr3_length: 11; d_call: NA; clone_size: NA; v_call: TRBV10-3; j_call: TRBJ2-5; cdr3_nt: TGTGCCATCAGTGGAGGAGAGACCCAGTACTTC; cdr3_aa: CAISGGETQYF
cdr3_length: 14; d_call: NA; clone_size: NA; v_call: TRBV5-1; j_call: TRBJ2-1; cdr3_nt: TGCGCCAGCAGCTTGGACTCAGGGGCAGATGAGCAGTTCTTC; cdr3_aa: CASSLDSGADEQFF
cdr3_length: 13; d_call: NA; clone_size: NA; v_call: TRBV20-1; j_call: TRBJ1-5; cdr3_nt: TGCAGTGCTAGAGCTCATTCAAGTCAGCCCCAGCATTTT; cdr3_aa: CSARAHSSQPQHF
cdr3_length: 13; d_call: NA; clone_size: NA; v_call: TRBV30; j_call: TRBJ1-1; cdr3_nt: TGTGCCTGGAGTCTCCGGGAGTTCACTGAAGCTTTCTTT; cdr3_aa: CAWSLREFTEAFF